The present entry profiles one T cell receptor (beta chain) with its context. This specimen comes from a study of OX40 agonist ivuxolimab in advanced cancers. Study-level background: The study gave patients intravenous ivuxolimab at 0.01 to 10 mg/kg every 2 weeks. Patients enrolled in dose escalation were diagnosed with hepatocellular carcinoma, melanoma, renal cell or head and neck cancer. Under the entry rules, prior anti-PD-1, anti-PD-L1 or anti-CTLA-4 therapy was allowed, and approximately 40% had some.

Germline V gene data show CDR1 as LNHDA and CDR2 as SQIVND (reference sequence). With 1 base removed from V and 3 bases from J, the gap between germline ends came to 9 bases. The CDR3 consists of 14 residues. Method: immunoSEQ multiplex PCR; TCRdb's copy keeps in-frame clones and lacks some. The sample contains about 79,000 clones, roughly 94% of which appear only once. The study sampled blood at baseline, cycle 4 day 1, and cycle 7 day 1. This chain joins TRBV19 and TRBJ2-5; D unclear. The sample in question was CD4+ or CD8+ T cells sorted from blood, obtained in a trial of the OX40 agonist ivuxolimab. The origin of this receptor is an adult with an advanced solid tumor such as melanoma, head and neck, liver or kidney cancer. In DNA, the CDR3 is TGTGCCAGTAGTATAGTGTCGGCGGAAGAGACCCAGTACTTC. Its translation: CASSIVSAEETQYF.